The 29 T cell receptor beta chains given below trace back to one sample, sequenced in a study of response to subunit inactivated influenza vaccine. TCRdb reprocessed the RT-PCR reads with MiXCR, giving one entry per CDR3 protein. The sample consists of some 500,000 distinct CDR3 sequences, about 25% of them appearing once. The source material was CD4+ T cells sorted from PBMCs, sampled more than 4 days after vaccination. These receptors were obtained from a man between 45 and 60 years old who received an inactivated influenza vaccine.

The chain couples TRBV12-3 or TRBV12-4 to TRBJ2-2; no clear D. This CDR3 has 11 residues. The V gene lost 3 bases and the J gene lost 9 bases, with 5 bases spanning the gap. The CDR3 coding sequence is TGTGCCAGCAGTTTTGCCCGGGAGCTGTTTTTT. It translates to CASSFARELFF.

Here the CDR3 DNA reads TGCGCCAGCAGCCAATCAGGGGTTAGGCTAGCGGGAGGCCTTAGCACAGATACGCAGTATTTT. This encodes CASSQSGVRLAGGLSTDTQYF. The V and J genes are TRBV4-1 and TRBJ2-3; 11 bases match TRBD2. CDR3 length: 21 residues. Looked up from germline, CDR1 is MGHRA and CDR2 is YSYEKL. V lost 2 bases, J lost 0 bases, and 16 bases stayed unmatched.

The J gene is TRBJ2-3, the V gene TRBV20-1; TRBD2 matches 8 bases. The V and J ends lost 6 bases and 0 bases, in that order; junction bases with no gene match: 14. This CDR3 spans 17 amino acids. The germline V gene encodes CDR1 DFQATT and CDR2 SNEGSKA (reference sequence). The DNA for the CDR3 is TGCAGTGCCAATAACCCTATAGCGGGATTTAGCACAGATACGCAGTATTTT. Its translation is CSANNPIAGFSTDTQYF.

V is TRBV6-5 and J is TRBJ2-7; possible D gene TRBD1, 6 bases. The germline CDR1 and CDR2 sequences are MNHEY and SVGAGI. V was cut by 2 bases and J by 3 bases, with 14 bases left in between. The CDR3 has 15 residues. The CDR3 nucleotides read TGTGCCAGCAGTTACCCCGCCAGGGGCTACTACGAGCAGTACTTC. It codes for CASSYPARGYYEQYF.

The V gene is TRBV5-1, the J gene TRBJ2-5, with D perhaps TRBD1 (6 bases). Trimming took 3 bases from V and 1 from J, leaving 10 bases between them. This CDR3 region has 14 residues. CDR1 is SGHRS, CDR2 YFSETQ, per germline. CDR3 region: CASSYGQFQETQYF. The CDR3 DNA reads as TGCGCCAGCAGCTACGGACAGTTCCAAGAGACCCAGTACTTC.

This clonotype was recorded a few times. The rearrangement uses TRBV29-1 and TRBJ2-7; 12 bases line up with TRBD2. Trimming at V came to 1 base and at J to 2 bases, leaving 6 bases not matched to a gene. Germline V lookup: CDR1 SQVTM, CDR2 ANQGSEA. CDR3 length: 16 residues. The CDR3, as DNA: TGCAGCGTTGAAGTCGGGACTAGCGGGTCGACCTACGAGCAGTACTTC. Its translation: CSVEVGTSGSTYEQYF.

The chain recombines TRBV7-9 with TRBJ2-7, with 10 nucleotides matching TRBD2. The CDR3 is 13 amino acids. V shed 5 bases, J shed 7 bases, and the junction held 5 bases outside the gene matches. Germline V lookup: CDR1 SEHNR, CDR2 FQNEAQ (reference sequence). This CDR3 reads CASSPLAGHEQYF. The CDR3 DNA is TGTGCCAGCAGCCCACTAGCGGGACATGAGCAGTACTTC.

The chain links TRBV18 to TRBJ2-7, with D possibly matching TRBD2 (6 bases). CDR1 and CDR2 from the germline V gene are KGHSH and LQKENI. The CDR3 is 15 amino acids. Trimming removed 0 bases from V and 2 bases from J, with 11 bases in between. CDR3 coding DNA: TGTGCCAGCTCACCACCCGCGGGACGGCCCTACGAGCAGTACTTC. Amino acids: CASSPPAGRPYEQYF.

In this sample, this clonotype turned up a few times. The J gene is TRBJ2-7, the V gene TRBV29-1; a possible D gene is TRBD2 (5 bases). The CDR3 is made up of 12 amino acids. Per germline, CDR1 SQVTM and CDR2 ANQGSEA. Trimming took off 4 bases at V and 2 bases at J, with 9 bases between the two ends. CDR3 nucleotides: TGCAGCGTTGCCGGGAACACCTACGAGCAGTACTTC. Protein sequence: CSVAGNTYEQYF.

This clonotype came up many times. The rearrangement uses TRBV12-3 or TRBV12-4 and TRBJ2-2; 8 bases map to TRBD1. The CDR3 has 14 amino acids. V shed 7 bases, J shed 13 bases, and the junction held 14 bases outside the gene matches. This chain's CDR3 is CASTTGQARRGLFF. CDR3 nucleotides: TGTGCCAGCACGACGGGACAGGCCCGTCGTGGGCTGTTTTTT.

This clonotype was picked up a small number of times. The CDR3 region has the DNA TGTGCCAGCAGGCGGGGGGGCAGTGAGACCCAGTACTTC. Amino acid sequence: CASRRGGSETQYF. The J gene is TRBJ2-5, the V gene TRBV5-4; 9 bases map to TRBD2. Trimming took 5 bases from V and 5 from J; bases not matched to a gene: 4. The CDR3 runs 13 residues. The germline V gene encodes CDR1 SGHNT and CDR2 YYREEE (reference sequence).

In this sample, this clonotype turned up a few times. This chain joins TRBV7-3 and TRBJ2-6; D might be TRBD2 (6 bases). Looked up from germline, CDR1 is SGHTA and CDR2 is FQGTGA. The CDR3 is 15 amino acids. The V end lost 5 bases, the J end lost 2 bases, and 10 bases lay between the germline ends. The DNA for the CDR3 is TGTGCCAGCAGCGATCCGGGAGCTGGGGCCAACGTCCTGACTTTC. This codes for CASSDPGAGANVLTF.

This clonotype was observed many times. The chain joins TRBV7-2 to TRBJ2-1; 8 bases are shared with TRBD1. Germline V CDR1 and CDR2: SGHTA, FQGNSA. Trimming at V came to 3 bases and at J to 0 bases, leaving 1 base not matched to a gene. The CDR3 is made up of 15 amino acids. The CDR3, as DNA: TGTGCCAGCAGCTTCGGACAGGGCTCCTACAATGAGCAGTTCTTC. It yields the protein CASSFGQGSYNEQFF.

The chain is built from TRBV7-7 and TRBJ2-5, with 11 bases matching TRBD2. The CDR3 runs to 16 residues. Germline values: CDR1 SSHAT, CDR2 FNYEAQ (reference sequence). Trimming cost V 1 base and J 5 bases; bases outside gene matches: 6. The CDR3 DNA sequence: TGTGCCAGCAGCTTAGTAGCGGGAGGGCACCCGGAGACCCAGTACTTC. It translates to CASSLVAGGHPETQYF. Combining the CDR3 with reference TRBV7-7 and TRBJ2-5 gives the whole variable domain GAGVSQSPRYKVTKRGQDVTLRCDPISSHATLYWYQQALGQGPEFLTYFNYEAQPDKSGLPSDRFSAERPEGSISTLTIQRTEQRDSAMYRCASSLVAGGHPETQYFGPGTRLLVL.

There are a few counts of this clonotype. V is TRBV20-1 and J is TRBJ1-5; D is unresolved. This CDR3 is built from 15 residues. The V end lost 6 bases, the J end lost 6 bases, and 21 bases lay between the germline ends. The germline gives CDR1 DFQATT, CDR2 SNEGSKA (reference sequence). CDR3 sequence (DNA): TGCAGTGCCCGACGAGAGTCGGGGAGAACTCAGCCCCAGCATTTT. It yields the protein CSARRESGRTQPQHF.

The gene calls are TRBV20-1 and TRBJ2-1, with D hard to call. V gave up 0 bases and J gave up 6 bases, with 12 bases separating them. CDR1 is DFQATT, CDR2 SNEGSKA, per germline (reference sequence). The CDR3 runs to 14 residues. DNA for the CDR3: TGCAGTGCTAGAGATCTCAGCTATACCAATGAGCAGTTCTTC. Translating gives CSARDLSYTNEQFF.

The chain has TRBV6-5 and TRBJ2-3; 11 nucleotides align to TRBD1. This CDR3 region has 15 residues. J was trimmed by 4 bases and V by 2 bases; bases with no gene match: 2. Per the germline V gene, CDR1 is MNHEY and CDR2 is SVGAGI. CDR3 nucleotide sequence: TGTGCCAGCAGTTACGGGACAGGGGGACCAGATACGCAGTATTTT. Translation: CASSYGTGGPDTQYF.

The V gene is TRBV6-1, the J gene TRBJ2-1; possibly TRBD1 for D (6 bases). Germline V gene data show CDR1 as MNHNS and CDR2 as SASEGT. CDR3 length: 15 amino acids. V was shortened by 4 bases and J by 2 bases, with 12 bases between the two germline ends. The CDR3 here is CASSAPGQPYNEQFF. The CDR3 DNA reads TGTGCCAGCAGTGCGCCGGGACAACCCTACAATGAGCAGTTCTTC.

The V call is TRBV10-3, the J call TRBJ1-1, with 7 nucleotides matching TRBD1. CDR1 ENHRY and CDR2 SYGVKD come from the germline V gene. This CDR3 is built from 14 residues. V shed 7 bases and J 1 base; nucleotides not matched to a gene: 6. CDR3 region: CAITLDRSNTEAFF. In DNA, the CDR3 is TGTGCCATCACCTTGGACAGGTCGAACACTGAAGCTTTCTTT.

The rearrangement uses TRBV4-2 and TRBJ1-4, with TRBD1 identical over 7 bases. The CDR3 contains 14 residues. Unmatched junction bases numbered 11, after V lost 8 bases and J lost 8 bases. Per the germline V gene, CDR1 is LGHNA and CDR2 is YNFKEQ. CDR3 nucleotide sequence: TGTGCCAGCTTCGCAGGGGGAAGTCAGGAAAAACTGTTTTTT. It yields the protein CASFAGGSQEKLFF.

The rearrangement joins TRBV4-1 to TRBJ2-5, with D unclear. Germline assignment: CDR1 MGHRA and CDR2 YSYEKL. This CDR3 has 14 residues. V shed 4 bases and J shed 2 bases, with 11 bases lying between them. The CDR3 DNA sequence: TGCGCCAGCAGCCGGACCACCTTACAAGAGACCCAGTACTTC. It encodes CASSRTTLQETQYF.

This rearrangement joins TRBV5-6 to TRBJ1-5; D remains ambiguous. CDR3 length: 16 amino acids. The germline gives CDR1 SGHDT, CDR2 YYEEEE. Trimming removed 1 base from V and 0 bases from J, with 11 bases in between. CDR3 in DNA: TGTGCCAGCAGCTTGTCTCCCCAGGATAGCAATCAGCCCCAGCATTTT. Its protein product is CASSLSPQDSNQPQHF.

V is TRBV29-1 and J is TRBJ2-1, with 9 nucleotides matching TRBD2. Germline CDR1 reads SQVTM; CDR2 reads ANQGSEA. V shed 5 bases and J 1 base; nucleotides not matched to a gene: 3. CDR3 length: 14 residues. CDR3 sequence (DNA): TGCAGCGTTACGCGGGGGGGGTCCTACAATGAGCAGTTCTTC. It encodes CSVTRGGSYNEQFF.

This clonotype has just a few counts. The chain employs TRBV6-6 and TRBJ2-5, with D perhaps matching TRBD2 (5 bases). Germline CDR1 is MNHNY and CDR2 is SVGAGI (reference sequence). V was clipped by 7 bases and J by 2 bases, with 11 bases between them. This CDR3 has 13 residues. The CDR3 reads CASIRGLQETQYF. The CDR3 bases are TGTGCCAGCATCCGAGGACTGCAAGAGACCCAGTACTTC.

Only a few counts were recorded for this clonotype. This sequence joins TRBV21-1 and TRBJ2-3; TRBD1, the table's D call, lacks a check against the DNA. TRBV21-1 is a listed pseudogene. This CDR3 is 16 amino acids long. The CDR3 sequence is CASSKYGDGDGDTQYF. The CDR3 DNA sequence: TGTGCCAGCAGCAAATATGGGGACGGGGATGGAGATACGCAGTATTTT.

This clonotype occurred a few times. This sequence joins TRBV7-3 and TRBJ1-1; the match to TRBD1 covers 10 bases. Trimming at V came to 1 base and at J to 1 base, leaving 15 bases not matched to a gene. Germline V CDR1 and CDR2: SGHTA, FQGTGA. The length of the CDR3 is 20 residues. CDR3 in amino acids: CASSLRMLSPDRGANTEAFF. CDR3 DNA sequence: TGTGCCAGCAGCTTAAGAATGCTCTCACCGGACAGGGGGGCGAACACTGAAGCTTTCTTT.

V usage is TRBV28 and J usage is TRBJ2-5, with D unclear. The CDR3 loop spans 11 amino acids. Germline values: CDR1 MDHEN, CDR2 SYDVKM. With 7 bases removed from V and 5 bases from J, the gap between germline ends came to 8 bases. CDR3 DNA sequence: TGTGCCAGCAATGGCTTGGAGACCCAGTACTTC. Its protein product is CASNGLETQYF.

This clonotype turned up a few times. The chain is built from TRBV4-3 and TRBJ2-5; 10 positions match TRBD1. V lost 2 bases to trimming and J lost 4 bases; unmatched junction nucleotides: 10. The CDR3 has 17 residues. Germline lookup yields CDR1 LGHNA and CDR2 YSLEER. CDR3 region: CASSQNFPGTGVETQYF. The CDR3 DNA follows: TGCGCCAGCAGCCAAAACTTTCCCGGGACAGGGGTAGAGACCCAGTACTTC.

This clonotype was recorded only once. The chain carries TRBV6-2 or TRBV6-3 and TRBJ1-5, with TRBD1 identical over 11 bases. The CDR3 sequence is 14 residues long. CDR1 MNHEY and CDR2 SVGEGT come from the germline V gene. Trimming cost V 6 bases and J 6 bases; bases outside gene matches: 4. CDR3: CASRGQGVTQPQHF. CDR3 in DNA: TGTGCCAGCAGGGGACAGGGGGTCACTCAGCCCCAGCATTTT.